A selection of T cell receptor beta chains follows, all from one sample in a study of T-cell reconstitution after alpha-beta-depleted transplantation in children. MiXCR was run by TCRdb on the PCR reads, yielding one entry per CDR3 protein. The sample consists of a few hundred thousand distinct CDR3 sequences, around 13% of them appearing once. The starting material was PBMCs, mostly from graft donor cells, obtained 360 days after TCRalphabeta/CD19-depleted stem cell transplant. These receptors originate from a male patient between 10 and 17 years old who had a stem cell transplant for acute myeloid leukemia, so the T cells may come from the graft donor. CDR3s include the opening cysteine and the closing phenylalanine or tryptophan. A D gene is named only where the DNA matches it firmly. Not every row has a clone size; where given, it reads once, few, many or a size class.

CDR3 DNA: TGCAGTGCTAGTAGGGGGTCGGAGACCCAGTACTTC; CDR3 protein: CSASRGSETQYF; clone size: NA; V gene: TRBV20-1; J gene: TRBJ2-5; D gene: NA
CDR3 DNA: TGCAGCGCCCACCCCCGGGGGCAGATGAACACTGAAGCTTTCTTT; CDR3 protein: CSAHPRGQMNTEAFF; clone size: few; V gene: TRBV29-1; J gene: TRBJ1-1; D gene: NA
CDR3 DNA: TGTGCCAGCAGCACGATGACTAGCGGGAGTGGAGAGACCCAGTACTTC; CDR3 protein: CASSTMTSGSGETQYF; clone size: NA; V gene: TRBV7-6; J gene: TRBJ2-5; D gene: TRBD2
CDR3 DNA: TGCAGCGTTGACTCCGGTCGCTACTCCTACGAGCAGTACTTC; CDR3 protein: CSVDSGRYSYEQYF; clone size: few; V gene: TRBV29-1; J gene: TRBJ2-7; D gene: NA
CDR3 DNA: TGCAGTGCTAGAGATGGAGGCGGGCAAACCACCACCGCTATAAGCACAGATACGCAGTATTTT; CDR3 protein: CSARDGGGQTTTAISTDTQYF; clone size: NA; V gene: TRBV20-1; J gene: TRBJ2-3; D gene: NA
CDR3 DNA: TGTGCCACCAGTGAATCTGGGACCTCCCAGTACTTC; CDR3 protein: CATSESGTSQYF; clone size: many; V gene: TRBV24-1; J gene: TRBJ2-5; D gene: NA
CDR3 DNA: TGTGCCAGCAGCTTAAAACTAGCGGGAGGGAACAATGAGCAGTTCTTC; CDR3 protein: CASSLKLAGGNNEQFF; clone size: few; V gene: TRBV7-8; J gene: TRBJ2-1; D gene: TRBD2
CDR3 DNA: TGTGCCAGCAGCTCGGGACAGTACCAAGAGACCCAGTACTTC; CDR3 protein: CASSSGQYQETQYF; clone size: few; V gene: TRBV7-9; J gene: TRBJ2-5; D gene: TRBD1
CDR3 DNA: TGCGCCAGCAGCCAAGGGGAGGGGCCACCAAATGAAAAACTGTTTTTT; CDR3 protein: CASSQGEGPPNEKLFF; clone size: NA; V gene: TRBV4-1; J gene: TRBJ1-4; D gene: NA
CDR3 DNA: TGTGCCAGCAGCTCTTGGGGAGCCCCCAAAGAGACCCAGTACTTC; CDR3 protein: CASSSWGAPKETQYF; clone size: NA; V gene: TRBV7-3; J gene: TRBJ2-5; D gene: NA
CDR3 DNA: TGTGCCAGCAGTTTATCGACTAGCGGGAGTTGGGAGCAGTACTTC; CDR3 protein: CASSLSTSGSWEQYF; clone size: many; V gene: TRBV12-3/TRBV12-4; J gene: TRBJ2-7; D gene: TRBD2
CDR3 DNA: TGCAGCGTTGGAAACAGGGGGCTTATCACCGGGGAGCTGTTTTTT; CDR3 protein: CSVGNRGLITGELFF; clone size: few; V gene: TRBV29-1; J gene: TRBJ2-2; D gene: TRBD1
CDR3 DNA: TGTGCCAGCAGCCCCCGGACTAGCGGGACCTCCTACGAGCAGTACTTC; CDR3 protein: CASSPRTSGTSYEQYF; clone size: many; V gene: TRBV9; J gene: TRBJ2-7; D gene: TRBD2
CDR3 DNA: TGTGCCAGCAGCCAGGGACAGGCCTTCTACGAGCAGTACTTC; CDR3 protein: CASSQGQAFYEQYF; clone size: many; V gene: TRBV12-3/TRBV12-4; J gene: TRBJ2-7; D gene: TRBD1
CDR3 DNA: TGTGCCAGCAGCCAAGGCCCCTCTAAGCACGAGCAGTACTTC; CDR3 protein: CASSQGPSKHEQYF; clone size: few; V gene: TRBV3-1; J gene: TRBJ2-7; D gene: NA